This entry lists 32 T cell receptor beta chains sequenced from one sample in a study of Graves' ophthalmopathy and Graves' hyperthyroidism. Amplification of the TCR beta CDR3 regions used RNA transcripts (as template). First-round RT-PCR employed HTBI primers, with a second-round multiplex PCR after it. MiXCR, run by TCRdb on the multiplex PCR reads, gives a single entry per CDR3 protein. The table records 350,000 to 400,000 distinct CDR3 sequences, roughly 18% of them present only once. Sequenced material: peripheral blood. All receptors derive from a woman aged 18-30 years with Graves' ophthalmopathy.

This clonotype was counted many times. The genes are TRBV6-2 or TRBV6-3 and TRBJ1-5, with D maybe TRBD1 (6 bases). The germline gives CDR1 MNHEY, CDR2 SVGEGT. V lost 2 bases and J lost 2, with 10 bases in between. The CDR3 runs to 15 residues. The CDR3 sequence: CASSYGGGGNQPQHF. Written as DNA, the CDR3 is TGTGCCAGCAGTTACGGGGGCGGGGGCAATCAGCCCCAGCATTTT.

The V call is TRBV12-3 or TRBV12-4, the J call TRBJ1-2; D ambiguous. The CDR3 loop spans 14 amino acids. V shed 3 bases and J shed 4 bases, with 12 bases lying between them. This chain's CDR3 is CASSFKGPGYGYTF. Written as DNA, the CDR3 is TGTGCCAGCAGTTTCAAGGGCCCGGGCTATGGCTACACCTTC.

This clonotype was seen at least ten times. The CDR3 nucleotides read TGTGCCAGCAGCTCTTCGCCAGGGGTGAAAAACATTCAGTACTTC. Protein: CASSSSPGVKNIQYF. The rearrangement links TRBV7-9 to TRBJ2-4; D is perhaps TRBD1 (6 bases). Per germline, CDR1 SEHNR and CDR2 FQNEAQ (reference sequence). The CDR3 has 15 residues. V was shortened by 4 bases and J by 4 bases, with 14 bases between the two germline ends.

On this clonotype itself: This could be a read error, since a much larger clone is one nucleotide away. The chain carries TRBV6-2 or TRBV6-3 and TRBJ2-7; tentative D call: TRBD1 (6 bases). CDR3 length equals 14 residues. The germline gives CDR1 MNHEY, CDR2 SVGEGT. Trimming removed 8 bases at V and 6 bases at J, with 20 bases between. The CDR3 protein is CASSMDSLLGEQYF. The CDR3, as DNA: TGTGCCAGCTCTATGGACAGTCTGTTGGGCGAGCAGTACTTC.

In its sample, this clonotype was seen many times. The J gene is TRBJ1-2, the V gene TRBV6-2 or TRBV6-3; D ambiguous. There are 14 residues in the CDR3. Germline CDR1 is MNHEY and CDR2 is SVGEGT. V dropped 3 bases and J dropped 4 bases, with 12 bases sitting between them. DNA for the CDR3: TGTGCCAGCAGTTATCCCCGGGTGATCTATGGCTACACCTTC. Translated: CASSYPRVIYGYTF.

This clonotype occurred many times. Germline is not matched at one junction end, which may reflect a read error. V gene TRBV6-5 combines with J gene TRBJ1-1; D is perhaps TRBD1 (5 bases). Germline CDR1 and CDR2: MNHEY and SVGAGI. The CDR3 consists of 14 residues. The CDR3: CASSLQVLNTEAFF. The CDR3 bases are TGTGCCAGCAGTCTACAGGTTTTGAACACTGAAGCTTTCTTC.

This clonotype was observed many times. V gene TRBV12-3 or TRBV12-4 combines with J gene TRBJ1-6, with TRBD1 matching over 7 bases. The CDR3 spans 14 residues. V dropped 6 bases and J dropped 8; count of bases not matched to a gene: 7. CDR3 bases: TGTGCCAGCAGCCATACAGGGGATCATTCACCCCTCCACTTT. Encoded protein: CASSHTGDHSPLHF.

Turning to this clonotype: The junction differs from germline at one of its ends, possibly a read error. The chain links TRBV5-1 to TRBJ2-5; 7 nucleotides match TRBD1. The CDR3 runs 16 residues. Germline V gene lookup returns CDR1 SGHRS and CDR2 YFSETQ. The CDR3 DNA sequence: TGCGCCAGCGGCTTAAACGACAGGGTTCCCAGGGAGACCCAGTACTTC. This translates into CASGLNDRVPRETQYF.

This clonotype was counted many times. J is TRBJ1-1 and V is TRBV12-3 or TRBV12-4, with 7 positions matching TRBD1. The junction had 17 bases not matched to a gene; V was cut back by 5 bases and J by 2 bases. The CDR3 spans 18 residues. In DNA form, the CDR3 reads TGTGCCAGCAGTCCACGGGGGACAGTTAACGTGGTTAACACTGAAGCTTTCTTT. Amino acids: CASSPRGTVNVVNTEAFF.

This clonotype was recorded at least ten times. The chain links TRBV15 to TRBJ1-1; D remains unclear. Germline V gene lookup returns CDR1 LNHNV and CDR2 YYDKDF (reference sequence). Trimming stripped 0 bases from V and 1 base from J, with 12 bases between. CDR3 length: 16 amino acids. CDR3 nucleotide sequence: TGTGCCACCAGCAGAGATTTCAGACGGTCGAACACTGAAGCTTTCTTT. Its translation is CATSRDFRRSNTEAFF.

This clonotype showed up many times. The chain is built from TRBV11-2 and TRBJ2-2; D assignment may be TRBD1 or TRBD2 (6 bases each). The CDR3 totals 16 residues. The V gene's germline CDR1 is SGHAT and CDR2 FQNNGV. Trimming removed 5 bases from V and 4 bases from J, with 17 bases in between. The CDR3 region has the DNA TGTGCCAGCAGCCTACGGTCTCGGGGGCTCACCGGGGAGCTGTTTTTT. Translated, it gives CASSLRSRGLTGELFF.

Ten or more counts support this clonotype. The chain combines TRBV15 with TRBJ1-1; D is perhaps TRBD1 (6 bases). The V end was cut by 3 bases, the J end by 0 bases, with 11 bases between. From germline, CDR1 is LNHNV and CDR2 YYDKDF (reference sequence). The CDR3 totals 15 residues. CDR3 sequence: CATSRDSPMNTEAFF. In DNA form, the CDR3 reads TGTGCCACCAGCAGGGACAGCCCTATGAACACTGAAGCTTTCTTT.

This clonotype was recorded many times. The chain has TRBV15 and TRBJ1-1; possibly TRBD1 for D (6 bases). Trimming took off 0 bases at V and 0 bases at J, with 8 bases between the two ends. The CDR3 contains 15 residues. Germline-derived CDR1 and CDR2 are LNHNV and YYDKDF (reference sequence). The chain's CDR3 is CATSRDRTVNTEAFF. CDR3 nucleotide sequence: TGTGCCACCAGCAGAGATCGGACAGTGAACACTGAAGCTTTCTTT. The full variable domain, rest sourced from reference TRBV15 and TRBJ1-1, is DAMVIQNPRYQVTQFGKPVTLSCSQTLNHNVMYWYQQKSSQAPKLLFHYYDKDFNNEADTPDNFQSRRPNTSFCFLDIRSPGLGDTAMYLCATSRDRTVNTEAFFGQGTRLTVV.

This clonotype came up many times. The V and J genes are TRBV6-2 or TRBV6-3 and TRBJ2-7; 8 bases map to TRBD2. The germline CDR1 and CDR2 sequences are MNHEY and SVGEGT. Losses at the gene ends were 2 bases for V and 3 bases for J; bases not matched to a gene: 12. The CDR3 has 17 amino acids. The CDR3 is CASSYGAGALSDYEQYF. Written as DNA, the CDR3 is TGTGCCAGCAGTTACGGAGCGGGGGCCCTTTCAGACTACGAGCAGTACTTC.

This clonotype was seen many times. The V gene is TRBV7-3, the J gene TRBJ2-2; 8 nucleotides agree with TRBD1. This CDR3 comprises 17 residues. The V and J ends lost 4 bases and 1 base, in that order; junction bases with no gene match: 8. Germline V lookup: CDR1 SGHTA, CDR2 FQGTGA. The CDR3, as DNA: TGTGCCAGCAGCTCACCTCCCGGGACAGGGAACACCGGGGAGCTGTTTTTT. Its translation: CASSSPPGTGNTGELFF.

This clonotype was observed at least ten times. J is TRBJ2-7 and V is TRBV10-3; 9 bases match TRBD1. Germline V gives CDR1 ENHRY, CDR2 SYGVKD. The CDR3 has 13 residues. The V segment lost 8 bases and the J segment 5 bases; nucleotides outside the gene matches: 7. The CDR3 here is CAILSGTGHEQYF. CDR3 sequence (DNA): TGTGCCATCCTTTCCGGGACAGGGCACGAGCAGTACTTC.

This clonotype was counted ten times or more. The chain carries TRBV6-2 or TRBV6-3 and TRBJ2-5; unclear D gene. Trimming took off 2 bases at V and 4 bases at J, with 8 bases between the two ends. CDR1 and CDR2 from the germline V gene are MNHEY and SVGEGT. The CDR3 contains 13 residues. CDR3 amino acids: CASSYSGIETQYF. In DNA form, the CDR3 reads TGTGCCAGCAGTTACAGTGGGATAGAGACCCAGTACTTC.

This clonotype occurred many times. The gene calls are TRBV18 and TRBJ1-1; D uncertain. Germline assignment: CDR1 KGHSH and CDR2 LQKENI. The CDR3 length is 12 residues. V was cut by 2 bases and J by 8 bases, with 9 bases left in between. The CDR3 sequence is CASSPMEKEAFF. The DNA for the CDR3 is TGTGCCAGCTCACCAATGGAAAAAGAAGCTTTCTTT.

The chain combines TRBV28 with TRBJ1-2; TRBD1 might be the D (5 bases). CDR1 is MDHEN, CDR2 SYDVKM, per germline. V lost 4 bases and J 7 bases, leaving 13 bases between the germline ends. The CDR3 consists of 13 residues. CDR3 DNA sequence: TGTGCCAGCAGTTCGGGACTCCGGTCTGGCTACACCTTC. Encoded protein: CASSSGLRSGYTF.

This clonotype was counted at least ten times. The V call is TRBV7-9, the J call TRBJ1-1; 10 bases map to TRBD1. V was clipped by 3 bases and J by 1 base; unmatched bases: 2. Germline values: CDR1 SEHNR, CDR2 FQNEAQ (reference sequence). The CDR3 length is 15 residues. This chain's CDR3 is CASSLGDRGNTEAFF. The CDR3, as DNA: TGTGCCAGCAGCTTGGGGGACAGGGGGAACACTGAAGCTTTCTTT.

This clonotype was seen at least ten times. This chain connects TRBV6-6 to TRBJ2-5; 8 nucleotides match TRBD1. The CDR3 loop spans 15 amino acids. Per germline, CDR1 MNHNY and CDR2 SVGAGI (reference sequence). V shed 6 bases and J 2 bases; nucleotides not matched to a gene: 8. The CDR3 is CASSRGQALQETQYF. The CDR3 nucleotides are TGTGCCAGCAGCCGGGGACAGGCCCTTCAAGAGACCCAGTACTTC.

This clonotype was picked up many times. The chain links TRBV29-1 to TRBJ2-7, with 7 bases identical to TRBD1. Germline lookup yields CDR1 SQVTM and CDR2 ANQGSEA. The CDR3 contains 15 residues. The J segment lost 0 bases and the V segment lost 4 bases, leaving 9 bases of the junction unmatched. CDR3 nucleotides: TGCAGCGTTGGGGTCCCGGGACAGACCTCCTACGAGCAGTACTTC. Its translation is CSVGVPGQTSYEQYF.

This clonotype was picked up many times. The J gene is TRBJ2-2, the V gene TRBV12-3 or TRBV12-4; D is unclear. V dropped 5 bases and J dropped 1 base, with 11 bases sitting between them. The CDR3 consists of 15 residues. The CDR3 DNA reads TGTGCCAGCAGTCCTCTCACGGTGAACACCGGGGAGCTGTTTTTT. Encoded protein: CASSPLTVNTGELFF.

The rearrangement joins TRBV6-5 to TRBJ2-7, with D possibly TRBD2 on 5 matching bases. V lost 2 bases and J lost 4, with 12 bases in between. Germline-derived CDR1 and CDR2 are MNHEY and SVGAGI. This CDR3 spans 14 amino acids. CDR3 nucleotides: TGTGCCAGCAGTTACGGTGTCGCGGGTTACGAGCAGTACTTC. It translates to CASSYGVAGYEQYF.

This clonotype was picked up many times. The chain joins TRBV12-3 or TRBV12-4 to TRBJ1-1; no clear D. The CDR3 runs 15 residues. The germline V and J ends were trimmed by 6 bases and 1 base, with 15 bases remaining between them. The DNA for the CDR3 is TGTGCCAGCAGACCCTGGGGAAACCGGAACACTGAAGCTTTCTTT. It translates to CASRPWGNRNTEAFF.

This clonotype was observed a single time. The rearrangement links TRBV6-2 or TRBV6-3 to TRBJ1-1, with 9 bases that match TRBD1. Germline lookup yields CDR1 MNHEY and CDR2 SVGEGT. The CDR3 has 17 residues. Trimming cost V 3 bases and J 0 bases; bases outside gene matches: 8. The CDR3 DNA follows: TGTGCCAGCAGTTATATGACAGGGGGGATCATGAACACTGAAGCTTTCTTT. This gives the protein CASSYMTGGIMNTEAFF.

This clonotype has at least ten counts. The rearrangement links TRBV7-2 to TRBJ2-7; D may match TRBD1 or TRBD2 (5 bases each). The CDR3 sequence is 14 residues long. CDR1 and CDR2 (germline): SGHTA, FQGNSA. Deletions cut 2 bases from V and 3 bases from J, with 11 bases between. The CDR3 DNA reads TGTGCCAGCAGCTTAACCGGGACCCTCTACGAGCAGTACTTC. This codes for CASSLTGTLYEQYF. Based on the CDR3 plus reference TRBV7-2 and TRBJ2-7, the full variable domain is GAGVSQSPSNKVTEKGKDVELRCDPISGHTALYWYRQSLGQGLEFLIYFQGNSAPDKSGLPSDRFSAERTGGSVSTLTIQRTQQEDSAVYLCASSLTGTLYEQYFGPGTRLTVT.

This clonotype occurred many times. This CDR3 reads CASSYSTAYEQYF. The DNA of the CDR3 is TGTGCCAGCAGTTACTCGACAGCCTACGAGCAGTACTTC. The V and J genes are TRBV6-2 or TRBV6-3 and TRBJ2-7, with D tentatively TRBD1 (5 bases). Germline CDR1 reads MNHEY; CDR2 reads SVGEGT. The CDR3 runs 13 residues. V was clipped by 0 bases and J by 2 bases, with 5 bases between them.

This clonotype was seen many times. The V and J genes are TRBV6-5 and TRBJ2-2; the D gene is possibly TRBD2 (5 bases). The CDR3 totals 13 residues. Germline values: CDR1 MNHEY, CDR2 SVGAGI. V lost 4 bases and J lost 16, with 19 bases in between. Here the CDR3 reads CASSSPTNNMRFF. Here the CDR3 DNA reads TGTGCCAGCAGTTCTCCGACTAACAACATGCGGTTTTTT.

The rearrangement joins TRBV6-1 to TRBJ1-1; no definite D call. Germline CDR1 and CDR2: MNHNS and SASEGT. V lost 7 bases, J lost 1 base, and 10 bases lay in between. The CDR3 loop spans 13 amino acids. CDR3 region: CASIWAGNTEAFF. CDR3 nucleotides: TGTGCCAGCATCTGGGCTGGGAACACTGAAGCTTTCTTT.

This clonotype was counted ten times or more. J is TRBJ2-5 and V is TRBV30; the match to TRBD1 covers 9 bases. The CDR3 spans 15 residues. Germline CDR1 is GTSNPN and CDR2 is SVGIG (reference sequence). Trimming at V came to 4 bases and at J to 5 bases, leaving 11 bases not matched to a gene. The CDR3 here is CAWKVGTGNSETQYF. Written as DNA, the CDR3 is TGTGCCTGGAAGGTTGGGACAGGGAATTCGGAGACCCAGTACTTC.

This clonotype has at least ten counts. The chain recombines TRBV6-1 with TRBJ2-7; maybe TRBD1 (5 bases). CDR3 length: 15 residues. Trimming cost V 4 bases and J 2 bases, with 15 bases left between them. Germline assignment: CDR1 MNHNS and CDR2 SASEGT. Here the CDR3 reads CASSVLQVLAYEQYF. In DNA form, the CDR3 reads TGTGCCAGCAGTGTTTTACAGGTTCTTGCCTACGAGCAGTACTTC.